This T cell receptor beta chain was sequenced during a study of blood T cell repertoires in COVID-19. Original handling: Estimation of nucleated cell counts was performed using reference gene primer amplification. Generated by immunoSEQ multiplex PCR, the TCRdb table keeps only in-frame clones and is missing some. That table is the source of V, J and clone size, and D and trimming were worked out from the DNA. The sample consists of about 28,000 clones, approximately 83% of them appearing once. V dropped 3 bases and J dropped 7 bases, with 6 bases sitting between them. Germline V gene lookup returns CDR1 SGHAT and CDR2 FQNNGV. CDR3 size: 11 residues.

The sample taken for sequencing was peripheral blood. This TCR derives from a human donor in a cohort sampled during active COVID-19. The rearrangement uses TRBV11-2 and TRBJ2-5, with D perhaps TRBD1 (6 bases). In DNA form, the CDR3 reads TGTGCCAGCAGCTTCAGGGGGACCCAGTACTTC. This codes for CASSFRGTQYF.